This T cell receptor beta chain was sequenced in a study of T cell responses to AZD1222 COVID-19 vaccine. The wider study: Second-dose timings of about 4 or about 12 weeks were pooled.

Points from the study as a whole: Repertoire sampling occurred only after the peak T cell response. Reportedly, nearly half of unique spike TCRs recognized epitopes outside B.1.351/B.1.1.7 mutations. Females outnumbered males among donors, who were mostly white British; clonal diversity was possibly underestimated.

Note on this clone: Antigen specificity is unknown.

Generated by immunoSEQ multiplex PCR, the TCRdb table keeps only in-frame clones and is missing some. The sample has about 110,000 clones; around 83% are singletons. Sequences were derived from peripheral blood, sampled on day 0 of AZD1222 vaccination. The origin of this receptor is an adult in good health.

As DNA, the CDR3 is TGTGCCAGCAGTGGACAGGCCGGGGAGACCCAGTACTTC. The encoded protein is CASSGQAGETQYF. The gene calls are TRBV2 and TRBJ2-5, with a possible D match to TRBD1 (6 bases). The V end was cut by 4 bases, the J end by 5 bases, with 11 bases between. This CDR3 comprises 13 residues. The germline gives CDR1 SNHLY, CDR2 FYNNEI.